The entry below gives a single TCR beta chain sequence along with its context. Antigen specificity is unknown. This sample was taken from a study of vaccination and CD4 T cells after COVID-19. Overall study context: Fewer than ten convalescent cases were mild and one was severe, and all had been SARS-CoV-2 positive by nasal swab PCR. Collection of post-COVID samples occurred a median approximately 93 days after diagnosis, spanning a range of 35 to 161. Study-wide results and caveats: In convalescent patients, 304 of 307 vaccine-specific clones were mono-reactive for SARS-CoV-2 spike.

Treatment defined: approximately 9-day PBMC culture with coronavirus spike peptide pools or control peptides (ViraFEST assay). Before TCRs were sequenced, ViraFEST expanded antigen-specific T cells with peptide pools. CDR1 LNHDA and CDR2 SQIVND come from the germline V gene (reference sequence). The CDR3 covers 15 residues. V lost 3 bases, J lost 2 bases, and 11 bases lay in between. Sequencing of cultured CD4+ T cell DNA used the Oncomine TCR Beta short-read assay. One entry per CDR3 protein, called by TCRdb with MiXCR from the PCR reads. The data show about 21,000 distinct CDR3 sequences, approximately 60% seen once.

The sequencing input was CD4+ T cells from blood, cultured in vitro. The clonotype comes from a human donor who had recovered from COVID-19. This chain uses TRBV19 with TRBJ1-5; no clear D. The CDR3 spells CASSILRPGNQPQHF. CDR3 bases: TGTGCCAGTAGTATCTTAAGGCCAGGCAATCAGCCCCAGCATTTT.